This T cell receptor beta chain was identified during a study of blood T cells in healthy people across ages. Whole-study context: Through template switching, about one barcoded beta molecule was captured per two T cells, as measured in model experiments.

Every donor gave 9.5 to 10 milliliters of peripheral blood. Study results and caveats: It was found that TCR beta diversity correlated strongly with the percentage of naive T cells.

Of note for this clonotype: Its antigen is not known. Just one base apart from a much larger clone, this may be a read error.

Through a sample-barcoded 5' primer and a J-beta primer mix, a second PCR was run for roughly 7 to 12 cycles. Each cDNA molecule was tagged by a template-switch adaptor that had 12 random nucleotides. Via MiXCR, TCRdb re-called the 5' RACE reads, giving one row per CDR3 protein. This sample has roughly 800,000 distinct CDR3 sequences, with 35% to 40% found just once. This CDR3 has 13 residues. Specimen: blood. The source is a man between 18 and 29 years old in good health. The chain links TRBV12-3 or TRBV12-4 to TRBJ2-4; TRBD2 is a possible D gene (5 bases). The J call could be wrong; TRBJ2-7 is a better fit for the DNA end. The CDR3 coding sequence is TGTGCCAGCAGTTTAGGGACTTCCTGCGAGCAGTACTTC. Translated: CASSLGTSCEQYF.